The T cell receptor (beta chain) under discussion was sequenced for a study of blood T cells in healthy people across ages. This clonotype has a handful of counts. Healthy Caucasian individuals from Russia aged 6 to 90 served as donors. No fewer than 6 million PBMCs went into each sample. Using a J-beta primer mix together with a sample-barcoded 5' primer, a second PCR was run for roughly 7 to 12 cycles. TCRdb re-derived calls from the 5' RACE reads in MiXCR, one entry per CDR3 protein. The table has nearly 800,000 distinct CDR3 sequences, roughly three fifths seen once; the top ten hold about a quarter. Sequencing was performed on blood. The clonotype was recovered from a man between 40 and 49 years old in good health.

CDR3 amino acids: CASSSGWGETQYF. In nucleotides, the CDR3 is TGTGCCAGCAGTTCCGGGTGGGGGGAGACCCAGTACTTC. The rearrangement links TRBV27 to TRBJ2-5; D assignment may be TRBD1 or TRBD2 (5 bases each). The CDR3 extends over 13 amino acids. CDR1 and CDR2 from the germline V gene are MNHEY and SMNVEV (reference sequence). V lost 4 bases to trimming and J lost 5 bases, with 11 bases between them.